Listed below are T cell receptor beta chains from one sample, sequenced in a study of metastatic and nonmetastatic thyroid tumors. Using MiXCR, TCRdb reanalyzed the PCR reads. The sample contains approximately 29,000 clones, around 17% of which appear only once. The source material was blood. The receptors here all came from a female donor with papillary thyroid cancer or a benign thyroid nodule (not recorded which). Some clones in this sample may be carry-over from other donors' samples. The CDR3 runs from the conserved cysteine through the conserved F or W. The D gene is left open where the match is weak. Some rows mark clone size as missing; the rest say once, few, many or name a class of expanded clone.

j_call,v_call,d_call,clone_size,cdr3_aa,cdr3_nt
TRBJ2-1,TRBV9,TRBD2,many,CASSGTSGESYNEQFF,TGTGCCAGCAGCGGAACTAGCGGTGAATCCTACAATGAGCAGTTCTTC
TRBJ2-2,TRBV20-1,.,many,CSARQENTGELFF,TGCAGTGCTAGACAGGAGAACACCGGGGAGCTGTTTTTT
TRBJ2-1,TRBV12-3/TRBV12-4,.,few,CASTAYNEQFF,TGTGCCAGCACCGCCTACAATGAGCAGTTCTTC
TRBJ2-6,TRBV7-3,TRBD1,many,CASSPGGAGANVLTF,TGTGCCAGCAGCCCAGGGGGCGCTGGGGCCAACGTCCTGACTTTC
TRBJ2-3,TRBV20-1,TRBD2,many,CRLAATDTQYF,TGCAGACTAGCGGCCACAGATACGCAGTATTTT
TRBJ1-1,TRBV20-1,.,many,CSAREAGARGQNTEAFF,TGCAGTGCTAGAGAAGCGGGGGCCCGTGGTCAGAACACTGAAGCTTTCTTT
TRBJ2-5,TRBV30,.,.,CAWSWTAGQTQYF,TGTGCCTGGAGTTGGACCGCGGGCCAGACCCAGTACTTC
TRBJ1-2,TRBV28,.,few,CASSSIQRWCYTF,TGTGCCAGCAGTTCCATACAGCGTTGGTGCTACACCTTC
TRBJ2-1,TRBV20-1,TRBD2,.,CSANINLAGPSYNEQFF,TGCAGTGCCAATATAAACCTAGCGGGACCCTCCTACAATGAGCAGTTCTTC
TRBJ2-5,TRBV19,TRBD2,many,CASSHASGSRTQYF,TGTGCCAGTAGCCATGCTAGCGGGAGTCGAACCCAGTACTTC
TRBJ1-1,TRBV27,.,many,CASSFPRRTLNTEAFF,TGTGCCAGCAGTTTCCCCCGCCGAACACTGAACACTGAAGCTTTCTTT
TRBJ1-2,TRBV20-1,.,once,CSAFIPGQNSGYTF,TGCAGTGCGTTCATCCCGGGACAAAACAGTGGCTACACCTTC
TRBJ2-7,TRBV19,TRBD1,few,CASSSGQAAAYDQYF,TGTGCCAGTAGTAGCGGACAGGCGGCCGCCTACGATCAGTACTTC
TRBJ2-7,TRBV5-1,.,many,CASSTGQPGYEQYF,TGCGCCAGCAGCACGGGACAACCCGGCTACGAGCAGTACTTC
TRBJ2-7,TRBV11-1,.,many,CASSVGAISYEQYF,TGTGCCAGCAGCGTTGGGGCGATTTCCTACGAGCAGTACTTC
TRBJ1-2,TRBV6-2/TRBV6-3,.,.,CASTKHGANYVYTF,TGTGCCAGCACAAAACATGGAGCTAACTATGTCTACACCTTC
TRBJ1-1,TRBV10-3,.,.,CAASVGGTEAFF,TGTGCCGCGAGTGTCGGTGGAACTGAAGCTTTCTTT
TRBJ1-1,TRBV3-1,.,many,CASSPKSTGLNTEAFF,TGTGCCAGCAGCCCTAAATCGACAGGCCTGAACACTGAAGCTTTCTTT
TRBJ1-4,TRBV6-4,.,many,CASSDSKQVRTNEKLFF,TGTGCCAGCAGTGACTCGAAACAGGTCAGGACTAATGAAAAACTGTTTTTT
TRBJ2-6,TRBV25-1,TRBD1,many,CASRRDRGRLDPFSGANVLTF,TGTGCCAGCCGCCGGGACAGGGGGCGACTAGACCCATTTTCTGGGGCCAACGTCCTGACTTTC
TRBJ2-6,TRBV27,.,.,CASRGPRGSGANVLTF,TGTGCCAGCAGGGGCCCACGGGGTTCTGGCGCCAACGTCCTGACTTTC
TRBJ2-2,TRBV15,.,many,CATSSNRENGELFF,TGTGCCACCAGCAGTAACCGGGAGAACGGGGAGCTGTTTTTT
TRBJ2-7,TRBV7-2,.,.,CASSLNRVTYEQYF,TGTGCCAGCAGCTTAAACAGGGTCACGTACGAGCAGTACTTC
TRBJ2-7,TRBV5-1,.,once,CASSSPVSSEQYF,TGCGCCAGCAGCTCGCCTGTCTCGAGCGAGCAGTACTTC
TRBJ2-3,TRBV5-1,.,many,CASSLQGSRTDTQYF,TGCGCCAGCAGCTTACAAGGGAGTCGAACAGATACGCAGTATTTT
TRBJ2-7,TRBV3-1,TRBD1,many,CASSQDLGQGKSYEQYF,TGTGCCAGCAGCCAAGATCTGGGACAGGGGAAGTCCTACGAGCAGTACTTC
TRBJ1-1,TRBV27,.,many,CASSLVENTEAFF,TGTGCCAGCAGTTTAGTGGAGAACACTGAAGCTTTCTTT
TRBJ1-1,TRBV4-1,TRBD1,medium-sized,CASSLDRLNTEAFF,TGCGCCAGCAGCCTGGACAGGTTGAACACTGAAGCTTTCTTT
TRBJ2-5,TRBV20-1,TRBD2,.,CSARDWTSTDAQYF,TGCAGTGCTAGAGATTGGACTAGCACAGACGCCCAGTACTTC
TRBJ1-6,TRBV12-3/TRBV12-4,.,few,CASSLPKGRDSPLHF,TGTGCCAGCAGTTTACCTAAGGGGCGTGATTCACCCCTACACTTT
TRBJ2-3,TRBV5-1,TRBD2,many,CASSFGTSGTDTQYF,TGCGCCAGCAGCTTCGGGACTAGCGGTACAGATACGCAGTATTTT
TRBJ2-7,TRBV5-6,.,medium-sized,CASSFQIPSYEQYF,TGTGCCAGCAGCTTTCAGATTCCCTCCTACGAGCAGTACTTC
TRBJ2-1,TRBV28,.,few,CARCRGYEQFF,TGTGCCAGATGCAGGGGATATGAGCAATTCTTC
TRBJ1-6,TRBV4-1,TRBD1,.,CASSQGQGSSPLHF,TGCGCCAGCAGCCAAGGACAGGGAAGTTCACCCCTCCACTTT
TRBJ2-1,TRBV5-1,.,many,CASSYLWGGEVNEQFF,TGCGCCAGCAGCTACCTCTGGGGGGGCGAGGTCAATGAGCAGTTCTTC
TRBJ2-3,TRBV9,.,.,CASSVGLAPDMQYF,TGTGCCAGCAGCGTAGGGCTAGCGCCAGATATGCAGTATTTT
TRBJ2-7,TRBV28,.,medium-sized,CASLSGYEQYF,TGTGCCAGTCTTAGCGGATACGAGCAGTACTTC
TRBJ1-2,TRBV2,TRBD1,many,CASSEIGSTGTGNGYTF,TGTGCCAGCAGTGAAATTGGGAGTACCGGGACAGGGAATGGCTACACCTTC
TRBJ2-3,TRBV6-1,.,many,CASSEYVFRVERTDTQYF,TGTGCCAGCAGTGAATACGTCTTCCGGGTCGAGAGGACAGATACGCAGTATTTT
TRBJ2-2,TRBV30,.,once,CAWSVFGGAYYANTGELFF,TGTGCCTGGAGTGTATTCGGGGGCGCTTATTACGCGAACACCGGGGAGCTGTTTTTT
TRBJ1-2,TRBV20-1,TRBD1,.,CSARDRDSANYGYTF,TGCAGTGCTAGAGATAGGGACAGCGCTAACTATGGCTACACCTTC
TRBJ1-3,TRBV20-1,.,many,CSAQRGSGNTIYF,TGCAGTGCTCAAAGGGGCTCTGGAAACACCATATATTTT
TRBJ1-5,TRBV6-1,.,many,CASRGQGGSQPQHF,TGTGCCAGCAGGGGGCAAGGGGGAAGTCAGCCCCAGCATTTT
TRBJ2-7,TRBV6-1,.,.,CASSDKGAPRGSYEQYF,TGTGCCAGCAGTGACAAGGGAGCCCCCAGGGGCTCCTACGAGCAGTACTTC
TRBJ2-7,TRBV5-1,.,.,CASSLAPGLGTYEQYF,TGCGCCAGCAGCTTGGCCCCTGGACTGGGAACCTACGAGCAGTACTTC
TRBJ2-1,TRBV5-1,.,many,CASSLAAGPGEQFF,TGCGCCAGCAGCTTGGCTGCCGGGCCGGGTGAGCAGTTCTTC
TRBJ2-3,TRBV7-3,.,many,CASSLTGGRSDTQYF,TGTGCCAGCAGCTTAACGGGGGGACGTAGTGATACGCAGTATTTT
TRBJ2-7,TRBV3-1,TRBD1,many,CASSQGGTGILYEQYF,TGTGCCAGCAGCCAAGGGGGGACAGGGATTTTGTACGAGCAGTACTTC
TRBJ2-1,TRBV7-9,.,many,CASSIGQTPGFF,TGTGCCAGCAGTATAGGCCAGACTCCGGGGTTCTTC
TRBJ1-1,TRBV29-1,.,many,CSVGLRPSEAFF,TGCAGCGTTGGCCTCCGCCCTTCTGAAGCTTTCTTT
TRBJ1-3,TRBV6-1,TRBD1,medium-sized,CASSDFTGGVRNTIYF,TGTGCCAGCAGTGACTTTACAGGGGGCGTAAGAAACACCATATATTTT
TRBJ1-1,TRBV5-1,.,few,CASSPWALGTAGLDTEVFF,.
TRBJ1-5,TRBV7-9,.,many,CASSFDSNQPQHF,TGTGCCAGCAGCTTTGATAGCAATCAGCCCCAGCATTTT
TRBJ2-6,TRBV5-1,TRBD2,many,CASGRRGIGQGANVLTF,TGCGCCAGCGGGAGGCGGGGGATTGGCCAGGGGGCCAACGTCCTGACTTTC